The rows below give T cell receptor beta chains drawn from one sample of a study of quantifying T cell responses using KT2 cells. MiXCR, run by TCRdb on the UMI-ligation and nested PCR reads, gives a single entry per CDR3 protein. This sample carries about 33,000 distinct CDR3 sequences, approximately 10% of them seen once, and the ten largest clones take 9.5% to 10%. The sample consisted of PBMCs spiked with cells of the T cell clone KT2. Receptor source: a human donor. CDR3s include the opening cysteine and the closing phenylalanine or tryptophan. Each record gives: V gene, J gene, D gene, clone size, CDR3 DNA, CDR3 protein. The D gene is left open where the match is weak. For some rows the clone size is stated as once, few or many, or as a class when expanded; others skip it.

v_gene: TRBV6-6; j_gene: TRBJ1-5; d_gene: .; abundance: many; CDR3nt: TGTGCCAGCAGGAGGAGGGATAACAATCAGCCCCAGCATTTT; CDR3aa: CASRRRDNNQPQHF
v_gene: TRBV7-8; j_gene: TRBJ2-7; d_gene: TRBD1; abundance: .; CDR3nt: TGTGCCAGCAGCCTCGGGACAGGGTACGAGCAGTACTTC; CDR3aa: CASSLGTGYEQYF
v_gene: TRBV11-3; j_gene: TRBJ2-1; d_gene: .; abundance: many; CDR3nt: TGTGCCAGCAGCTTAGATAGATGGGGGTCCTACAATGAGCAGTTCTTC; CDR3aa: CASSLDRWGSYNEQFF
v_gene: TRBV7-3; j_gene: TRBJ2-1; d_gene: TRBD2; abundance: .; CDR3nt: TGTGCCAGCAGCTCCCGGGGGGGGATAGCGGGAGGGTCCAATGAGCAGTTCTTC; CDR3aa: CASSSRGGIAGGSNEQFF
v_gene: TRBV11-1; j_gene: TRBJ2-1; d_gene: .; abundance: .; CDR3nt: TGTGCCAGCAGCTCCCGGGACACGGGCTACAATGAGCAGTTCTTC; CDR3aa: CASSSRDTGYNEQFF
v_gene: TRBV6-6; j_gene: TRBJ1-2; d_gene: TRBD1; abundance: many; CDR3nt: TGTGCCAGCAGCGAACATACAGGGGGCGTAGGTGGCTACACCTTC; CDR3aa: CASSEHTGGVGGYTF
v_gene: TRBV11-2; j_gene: TRBJ2-3; d_gene: .; abundance: .; CDR3nt: TGTGCCAGCAGCTTAGTCTCCTTAACAGATACGCAGTATTTT; CDR3aa: CASSLVSLTDTQYF
v_gene: TRBV29-1; j_gene: TRBJ1-1; d_gene: .; abundance: few; CDR3nt: TGCTCAACTCTCCGTCCCTTGAACACTGAAGCTTTCTTT; CDR3aa: CSTLRPLNTEAFF
v_gene: TRBV20-1; j_gene: TRBJ2-2; d_gene: TRBD1; abundance: many; CDR3nt: TGCAGTGCTAGCTCAGGGGGCGCGAACACCGGGGAGCTGTTTTTT; CDR3aa: CSASSGGANTGELFF
v_gene: TRBV5-4; j_gene: TRBJ1-2; d_gene: TRBD1; abundance: few; CDR3nt: TGTGCCAGCAGCTCCGGACAGGGCGGCTATGGCTACACCTTC; CDR3aa: CASSSGQGGYGYTF
v_gene: TRBV9; j_gene: TRBJ1-3; d_gene: TRBD1; abundance: many; CDR3nt: TGTGCCAGCAGCATCCTGGGACAGGGAGGCTCGGGAAACACCATATATTTT; CDR3aa: CASSILGQGGSGNTIYF
v_gene: TRBV29-1; j_gene: TRBJ2-1; d_gene: TRBD2; abundance: many; CDR3nt: TGCAGCGTTGAAGGAATAGCGGGGCACTACAATGAGCAGTTCTTC; CDR3aa: CSVEGIAGHYNEQFF
v_gene: TRBV12-3/TRBV12-4; j_gene: TRBJ1-1; d_gene: .; abundance: many; CDR3nt: TGTGCCAGCAGTTTGGAGGGCTGGGGCACTGAAGCTTTCTTT; CDR3aa: CASSLEGWGTEAFF
v_gene: TRBV28; j_gene: TRBJ1-1; d_gene: TRBD1; abundance: .; CDR3nt: TGTGCCAGCAGGCTTCACAGGGGGGGCACTGAAGCTTTCTTT; CDR3aa: CASRLHRGGTEAFF
v_gene: TRBV5-1; j_gene: TRBJ2-1; d_gene: .; abundance: few; CDR3nt: TGCGCCAGCAGCCTCCCCCCCGGGGCAGGGGCCCACAATGAGCAGTTCTTC; CDR3aa: CASSLPPGAGAHNEQFF
v_gene: TRBV29-1; j_gene: TRBJ2-3; d_gene: TRBD2; abundance: few; CDR3nt: TGCAGCGTTGAATCCGGGACTAGCGGGGACCCGCAGTATTTT; CDR3aa: CSVESGTSGDPQYF
v_gene: TRBV20-1; j_gene: TRBJ2-5; d_gene: TRBD2; abundance: many; CDR3nt: TGCAGTGCTAGGTCCGGGACTAGCTTAGAGACCCAGTACTTC; CDR3aa: CSARSGTSLETQYF
v_gene: TRBV6-1; j_gene: TRBJ1-5; d_gene: .; abundance: many; CDR3nt: TGTGCCAGCAGTGCGTGGGGGACGGAGTTCCAGCCCCAGCATTTT; CDR3aa: CASSAWGTEFQPQHF
v_gene: TRBV5-4; j_gene: TRBJ1-5; d_gene: .; abundance: few; CDR3nt: TGTGCCAGCAGCTTAGTCGGGGGGCCCCGGCATTTT; CDR3aa: CASSLVGGPRHF
v_gene: TRBV24-1; j_gene: TRBJ1-1; d_gene: .; abundance: .; CDR3nt: TGTGCCCCCCATGGAAGACAGGACATGAACACTGAAGCTTTCTTT; CDR3aa: CAPHGRQDMNTEAFF
v_gene: TRBV12-3/TRBV12-4; j_gene: TRBJ2-3; d_gene: .; abundance: few; CDR3nt: TGTGCCAGCAACGGGGACCTAAACACAGATACGCAGTATTTT; CDR3aa: CASNGDLNTDTQYF
v_gene: TRBV11-2; j_gene: TRBJ2-3; d_gene: .; abundance: .; CDR3nt: TGTGCCAGCAGCTTGGAGGGGGGGCGGGCGCAGTATTTT; CDR3aa: CASSLEGGRAQYF
v_gene: TRBV14; j_gene: TRBJ1-2; d_gene: .; abundance: few; CDR3nt: TGTGCCAGCAGTCCATTGGGGATCCCTAACTATGGCTACACCTTC; CDR3aa: CASSPLGIPNYGYTF
v_gene: TRBV5-4; j_gene: TRBJ2-3; d_gene: TRBD1; abundance: many; CDR3nt: TGTGCCAGCAGCTTGGACAGGGGCCACACAGATACGCAGTATTTT; CDR3aa: CASSLDRGHTDTQYF
v_gene: TRBV12-3/TRBV12-4; j_gene: TRBJ2-4; d_gene: .; abundance: few; CDR3nt: TGTGCCAGCAGTTTCCGTGTGGCCAAAAACATTCAGTACTTC; CDR3aa: CASSFRVAKNIQYF
v_gene: TRBV5-1; j_gene: TRBJ1-5; d_gene: .; abundance: many; CDR3nt: TGCGCCAGCAGCCTGGACCCTGGTCAGCCCCAGCATTTT; CDR3aa: CASSLDPGQPQHF
v_gene: TRBV7-8; j_gene: TRBJ2-4; d_gene: TRBD1; abundance: .; CDR3nt: TGTGCCAGCAGCCCGGACAGGGTACTAGCCAAAAACATTCAGTACTTC; CDR3aa: CASSPDRVLAKNIQYF
v_gene: TRBV5-1; j_gene: TRBJ2-7; d_gene: TRBD2; abundance: .; CDR3nt: TGCGCCAGCAGCCGCGGGACTAGCGGGAGTCAAGGGTACGAGCAGTACTTC; CDR3aa: CASSRGTSGSQGYEQYF
v_gene: TRBV7-9; j_gene: TRBJ2-3; d_gene: TRBD1; abundance: .; CDR3nt: TGTGCCAGCAGCTGGACCGGGACAGGGAGGCCAGATACGCAGTATTTT; CDR3aa: CASSWTGTGRPDTQYF
v_gene: TRBV14; j_gene: TRBJ1-1; d_gene: .; abundance: many; CDR3nt: TGTGCCAGCAGCCAAGAGGAGCACACTGAAGCTTTCTTT; CDR3aa: CASSQEEHTEAFF
v_gene: TRBV4-2; j_gene: TRBJ2-2; d_gene: TRBD1; abundance: few; CDR3nt: TGTGCCAGCAGCCAAGACCCGGGGACAGGGGCCGGGGAGCTGTTTTTT; CDR3aa: CASSQDPGTGAGELFF
v_gene: TRBV7-2; j_gene: TRBJ2-2; d_gene: .; abundance: few; CDR3nt: TGTGCCAGCAGCTTATTTGGGGGAGTCAGCACCGGGGAGCTGTTTTTT; CDR3aa: CASSLFGGVSTGELFF